Shown below are 6 T cell receptor beta chains from a single sample sequenced in a study of neurological immune-mediated disorders. TCRdb re-derived calls from the 5' RACE reads in MiXCR, one entry per CDR3 protein. The data contain 65,000 to 90,000 distinct CDR3 sequences, approximately 5% of them singletons. Sequencing was done on a sample of PBMCs. The source of these receptors is a young woman with multiple sclerosis.

CDR3 in amino acids: CASSAGGRSNQPQHF. The CDR3 DNA follows: TGTGCCAGTTCGGCAGGGGGAAGGAGCAATCAGCCCCAGCATTTT. The chain recombines TRBV19 with TRBJ1-5, with 7 bases aligning to TRBD1. CDR3 size: 15 residues. J gave up 1 base and V 8 bases, and 8 bases lay outside the gene matches. Germline V gives CDR1 LNHDA, CDR2 SQIVND (reference sequence).

The V and J genes are TRBV5-1 and TRBJ2-2; D not certain. The CDR3 is made up of 14 amino acids. Per germline, CDR1 SGHRS and CDR2 YFSETQ. V lost 3 bases to trimming and J lost 9 bases, with 15 bases between them. The CDR3 bases are TGCGCCAGCAGCTCTACAGCAGGTACCAGGGAGCTGTTTTTT. This codes for CASSSTAGTRELFF.

This clonotype has ten or more counts. This chain uses TRBV2 with TRBJ1-5; no definite D call. The length of the CDR3 is 13 residues. Germline assignment: CDR1 SNHLY and CDR2 FYNNEI. V gave up 7 bases and J gave up 0 bases, with 7 bases separating them. This CDR3 reads CASTQYSNQPQHF. DNA of the CDR3: TGTGCCAGCACCCAGTATAGCAATCAGCCCCAGCATTTT.

This clonotype was observed at least ten times. The rearrangement links TRBV5-1 to TRBJ2-1, with TRBD2 matching over 9 bases. With V trimmed by 4 bases and J by 5 bases, 7 bases remained unmatched. CDR3 length: 15 amino acids. Looked up from germline, CDR1 is SGHRS and CDR2 is YFSETQ. Here the CDR3 reads CASSPVAGVNNEQFF. CDR3 coding DNA: TGCGCCAGCAGCCCTGTAGCGGGAGTTAACAATGAGCAGTTCTTC.

This clonotype has ten or more counts. The chain combines TRBV20-1 with TRBJ2-3; D is uncertain. CDR1 is DFQATT, CDR2 SNEGSKA, per germline (reference sequence). The V and J ends lost 2 bases and 6 bases respectively, with 12 bases between them. The CDR3 extends over 13 amino acids. This chain's CDR3 is CSARSALDDTQYF. DNA for the CDR3: TGCAGTGCTAGAAGCGCGCTCGATGATACGCAGTATTTT.

This clonotype was recorded at least ten times. The chain links TRBV10-3 to TRBJ1-4, with 7 bases identical to TRBD1. The CDR3 runs 15 residues. CDR1 ENHRY and CDR2 SYGVKD come from the germline V gene. V was pared by 0 bases and J by 3 bases, with 1 base of the junction left unmatched. CDR3 nucleotide sequence: TGTGCCATCAGTGAGTCCACAGGGGCTAATGAAAAACTGTTTTTT. It specifies CAISESTGANEKLFF.